Below, one TCR beta chain is given with its context. What it binds is not known. This record belongs to a study of CD8 T cells in Susac syndrome. Overall study findings and caveats: TCR sequencing and HLA analysis covered a relatively small number of individuals.

Sequencing targeted TCR beta in T cells from blood (CD8+ and CD4+). CD8+ and CD4+ T cells were negatively isolated; TEMRA cells were FACS-enriched. Germline CDR1 is MNHEY and CDR2 is SMNVEV (reference sequence). Trimming removed 2 bases at V and 4 bases at J, with 17 bases between. This CDR3 region has 16 residues. Reverse transcription of roughly 0.45 to 1 ug RNA was performed with random hexamers. It was immunoSEQ multiplex PCR that amplified TCR beta CDR3 across 54 Vbeta and 13 Jbeta. Via MiXCR, TCRdb re-called the immunoSEQ multiplex PCR reads, giving one row per CDR3 protein. The table lists roughly 180,000 distinct CDR3 sequences, 85% to 95% of them singletons.

The receptor comes from a human donor with multiple sclerosis. V and J are TRBV27 and TRBJ1-2; D perhaps matches TRBD1 (5 bases). Material: CD4+ T cells from PBMCs. DNA of the CDR3: TGTGCCAGCAGTTTAAGGGCAAGGGAGGGACTCTATGGCTACACCTTC. It specifies CASSLRAREGLYGYTF.